The present entry profiles one TCR beta chain with its context. One entry per CDR3 protein, called by TCRdb with MiXCR from the RT-PCR reads. The sample lists about 410,000 distinct CDR3 sequences; roughly 16% were seen once. With 4 bases clipped from V and 2 bases from J, the junction kept 9 bases outside the gene matches. Germline-derived CDR1 and CDR2 are LGHNA and YSLEER. The CDR3 covers 17 residues. The sample comes from a study of patients and donors after allogeneic stem cell transplantation. The chain employs TRBV4-3 and TRBJ2-2; 8 positions agree with TRBD2. The receptor's source is a human donor who was either an allogeneic HSCT recipient or a stem cell or donor lymphocyte infusion donor (not recorded which). It is not recorded whose cells these are; they may come from a transplant donor. The specimen sequenced was blood, either unsorted or a sorted T cell fraction (not recorded which). The CDR3: CASSPAAGGLNTGELFF. The CDR3 region has the DNA TGCGCCAGCAGCCCAGCGGCGGGGGGATTAAACACCGGGGAGCTGTTTTTT.